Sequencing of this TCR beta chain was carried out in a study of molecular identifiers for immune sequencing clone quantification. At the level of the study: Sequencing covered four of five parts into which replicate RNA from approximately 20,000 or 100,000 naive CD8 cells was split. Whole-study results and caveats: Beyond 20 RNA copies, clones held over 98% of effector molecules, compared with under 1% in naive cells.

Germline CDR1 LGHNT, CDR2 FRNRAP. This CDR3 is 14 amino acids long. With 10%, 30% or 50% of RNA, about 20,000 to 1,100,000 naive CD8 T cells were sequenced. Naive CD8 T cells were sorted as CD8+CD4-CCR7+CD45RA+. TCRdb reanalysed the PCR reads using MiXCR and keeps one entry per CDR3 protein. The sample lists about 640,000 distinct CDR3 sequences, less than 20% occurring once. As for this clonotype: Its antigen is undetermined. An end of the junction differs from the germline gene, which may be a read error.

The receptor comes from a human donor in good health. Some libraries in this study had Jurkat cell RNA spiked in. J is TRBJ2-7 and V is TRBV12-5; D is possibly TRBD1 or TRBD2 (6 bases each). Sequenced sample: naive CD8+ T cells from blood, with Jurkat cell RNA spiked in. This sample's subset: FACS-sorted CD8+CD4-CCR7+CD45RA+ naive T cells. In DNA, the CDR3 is TGTGCTAGTGGTTGGGGGGACATTTCCTACGAGCAGTCCTTC. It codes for CASGWGDISYEQSF.